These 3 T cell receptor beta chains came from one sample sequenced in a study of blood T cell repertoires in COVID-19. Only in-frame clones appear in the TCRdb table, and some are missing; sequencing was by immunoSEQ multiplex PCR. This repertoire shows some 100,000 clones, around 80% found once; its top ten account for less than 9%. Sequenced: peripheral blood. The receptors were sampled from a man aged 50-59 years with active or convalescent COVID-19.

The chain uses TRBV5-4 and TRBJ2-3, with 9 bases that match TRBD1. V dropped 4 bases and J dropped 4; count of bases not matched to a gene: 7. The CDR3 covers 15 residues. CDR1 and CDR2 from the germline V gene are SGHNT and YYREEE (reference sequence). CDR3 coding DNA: TGTGCCAGCAGCCGGGACAGGGCGAGCGCAGATACGCAGTATTTT. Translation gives CASSRDRASADTQYF.

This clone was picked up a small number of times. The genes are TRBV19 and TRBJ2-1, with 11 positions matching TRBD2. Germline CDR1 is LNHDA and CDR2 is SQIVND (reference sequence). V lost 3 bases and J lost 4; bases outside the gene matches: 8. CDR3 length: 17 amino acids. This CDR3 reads CASSMTSGVAQYNEQFF. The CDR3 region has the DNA TGTGCCAGTAGTATGACTAGCGGGGTGGCTCAGTACAATGAGCAGTTCTTC.

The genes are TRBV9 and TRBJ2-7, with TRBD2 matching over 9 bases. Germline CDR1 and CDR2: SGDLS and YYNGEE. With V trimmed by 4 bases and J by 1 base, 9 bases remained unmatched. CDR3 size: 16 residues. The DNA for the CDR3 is TGTGCCAGCAGCCCCCAGGCGACTAGCGGATCCTACGAGCAGTACTTC. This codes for CASSPQATSGSYEQYF.